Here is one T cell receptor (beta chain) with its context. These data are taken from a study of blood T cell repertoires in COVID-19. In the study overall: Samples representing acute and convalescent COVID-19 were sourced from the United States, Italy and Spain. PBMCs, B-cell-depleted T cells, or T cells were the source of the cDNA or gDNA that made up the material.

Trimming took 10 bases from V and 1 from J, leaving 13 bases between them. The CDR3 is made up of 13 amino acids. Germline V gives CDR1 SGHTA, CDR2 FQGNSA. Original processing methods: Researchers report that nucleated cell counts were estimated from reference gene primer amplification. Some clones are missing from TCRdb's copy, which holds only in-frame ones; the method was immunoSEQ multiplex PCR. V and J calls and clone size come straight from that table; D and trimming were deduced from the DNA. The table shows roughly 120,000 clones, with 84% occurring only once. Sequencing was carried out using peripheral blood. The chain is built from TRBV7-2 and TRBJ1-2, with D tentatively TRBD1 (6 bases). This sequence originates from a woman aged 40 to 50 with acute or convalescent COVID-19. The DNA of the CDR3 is TGTGCCACAGAACAGGGTGTTAACTATGGCTACACCTTC. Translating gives CATEQGVNYGYTF.